This T cell receptor (beta chain) was captured by sequencing in a study of shared clonotypes between healthy human individuals. CD45RO-negative cells were positively selected for CCR7, leaving out terminally differentiated effector memory CD45RA+ cells. The germline V and J ends were trimmed by 0 bases and 8 bases, with 10 bases remaining between them. Germline V gives CDR1 SNHLY, CDR2 FYNNEI. The CDR3 consists of 14 residues. Profiled with immunoSEQ multiplex PCR; TCRdb holds only in-frame clones, not every one. The sample lists around 700,000 clones; under 95% were seen once. The genes are TRBV2 and TRBJ1-4; no clear D gene. The sample comprised naive CD8+ T cells sorted from blood. This TCR came from a man aged 25 to 40 in good health. The CDR3 is CASSEAVLDEKLFF. The CDR3 DNA is TGTGCCAGCAGTGAAGCGGTTTTGGACGAAAAACTGTTTTTT.